This TCR beta chain was found in a study of Ad26.COV2.S vaccination and SARS-CoV-2 variants. The treatment was: some 19 received Ad26.COV2.S at low or high dose, single or two shots; about 5 received placebo; per-sample allocation not given. All samples were drawn on day 63, counting from the first vaccine or placebo injection. Libraries were prepared by immunoSEQ multiplex PCR; TCRdb keeps only in-frame clonotypes and omits some of them. In the table there are almost 400,000 clones, approximately 89% of which are singletons. The CDR3 has 14 amino acids. Trimming took 2 bases from V and 3 from J, leaving 14 bases between them. CDR1 GTSNPN and CDR2 SVGIG come from the germline V gene (reference sequence).

This rearrangement joins TRBV30 to TRBJ2-7; either TRBD1 or TRBD2 may supply D (5 bases each). The specimen comprised peripheral blood, sampled in a trial of Ad26.COV2.S vaccine versus placebo. The clonotype originates from a person aged 18-65 years who received the Ad26.COV2.S COVID-19 vaccine or a placebo. Here the CDR3 DNA reads TGTGCCTGGAGTCCCGGGACCTCGCACTACGAGCAGTACTTC. As protein: CAWSPGTSHYEQYF.